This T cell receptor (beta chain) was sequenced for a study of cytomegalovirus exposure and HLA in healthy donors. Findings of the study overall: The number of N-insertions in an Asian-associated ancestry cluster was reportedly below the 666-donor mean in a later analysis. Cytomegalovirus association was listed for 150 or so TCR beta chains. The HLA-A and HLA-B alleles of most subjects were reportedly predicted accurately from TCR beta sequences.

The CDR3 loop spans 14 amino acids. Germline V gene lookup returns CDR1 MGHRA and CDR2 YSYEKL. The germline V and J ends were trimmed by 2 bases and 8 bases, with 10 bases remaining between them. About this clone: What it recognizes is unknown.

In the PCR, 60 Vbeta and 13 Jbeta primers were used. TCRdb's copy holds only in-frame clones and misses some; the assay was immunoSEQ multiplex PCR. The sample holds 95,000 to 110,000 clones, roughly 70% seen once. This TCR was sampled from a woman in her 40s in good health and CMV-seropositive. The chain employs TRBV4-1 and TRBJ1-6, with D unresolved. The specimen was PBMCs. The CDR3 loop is CASSQQEAHSPLHF. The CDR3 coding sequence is TGCGCCAGCAGCCAACAGGAGGCGCATTCACCCCTCCACTTT.